Sequencing of this T cell receptor (beta chain) was carried out in a study of T cell responses to AZD1222 COVID-19 vaccine. General observations from the study: A mostly white British donor set with more females was recruited, and clonal diversity was possibly underestimated.

CDR1 and CDR2 (germline): SGHNT, YYREEE (reference sequence). This CDR3 has 15 residues. The V and J ends lost 4 bases and 4 bases, in that order; junction bases with no gene match: 9. Clones were read by immunoSEQ multiplex PCR, and TCRdb kept only the in-frame ones, dropping some. Of about 94,000 clones in the sample, 85% were seen once. Worth noting for this clone: The antigen is not known.

This TCR was recovered from an adult who received the AZD1222 COVID-19 vaccine. V and J are TRBV5-4 and TRBJ2-3; the match to TRBD2 covers 7 bases. The sample here was peripheral blood, taken 28 days after the second AZD1222 dose. CDR3: CASSRGTTGADTQYF. The CDR3 region has the DNA TGTGCCAGCAGCCGGGGGACTACGGGAGCAGATACGCAGTATTTT.